This is a list of T cell receptor beta chains from one sample in a study of cytomegalovirus exposure and HLA in healthy donors. The repertoire was sequenced with immunoSEQ multiplex PCR; TCRdb's copy has only in-frame clones and lacks some. The sample holds under 150,000 clones, around 87% seen once. Sequencing was carried out using PBMCs. These receptor sequences come from a man aged 18 to 30 in good health and CMV-seropositive. The CDR3 runs from the conserved cysteine through the conserved F or W. The order of the fields is clone size, J gene, D gene, V gene, CDR3 DNA, CDR3 protein. D genes are given only for firm matches. Where a row states a size, it is once, few, many or the class of an expanded clone; other rows omit it.

clone_size: once
j_call: TRBJ2-2
d_call: .
v_call: TRBV7-9
cdr3_nt: TGTGCCAGCAGCTTAGTCGGTGGGCGCACCGGGGAGCTGTTTTTT
cdr3_aa: CASSLVGGRTGELFF

clone_size: .
j_call: TRBJ2-1
d_call: .
v_call: TRBV7-8
cdr3_nt: TGTGCCAGCACCTGGGAGACCTCTCTGGGTGGTGAGCAGTTCTTC
cdr3_aa: CASTWETSLGGEQFF

clone_size: .
j_call: TRBJ1-2
d_call: TRBD1
v_call: TRBV7-8
cdr3_nt: TGTGCCAGCAGCTTACAGCTGACAGGGGCCCCCTCTGGCTACACCTTC
cdr3_aa: CASSLQLTGAPSGYTF

clone_size: .
j_call: TRBJ2-1
d_call: TRBD2
v_call: TRBV7-3
cdr3_nt: TGTGCCAGCAGCTTAACGAGGACTAGCGGGAGGGCTAATGAGCAGTTCTTC
cdr3_aa: CASSLTRTSGRANEQFF

clone_size: .
j_call: TRBJ2-1
d_call: .
v_call: TRBV10-2
cdr3_nt: TGCGCCAGCAGTGAGAATCCAGGGGTCAATGAGCAGTTCTTC
cdr3_aa: CASSENPGVNEQFF

clone_size: .
j_call: TRBJ1-2
d_call: TRBD1
v_call: TRBV9
cdr3_nt: TGTGCCAGCAGCGTGGGGGGACAGGCTAACTATGGCTACACCTTC
cdr3_aa: CASSVGGQANYGYTF

clone_size: .
j_call: TRBJ2-3
d_call: .
v_call: TRBV5-6
cdr3_nt: TGTGCCAGCAGCTCGCGGCAGGGACAGCAGTATTTT
cdr3_aa: CASSSRQGQQYF

clone_size: .
j_call: TRBJ1-1
d_call: .
v_call: TRBV7-7
cdr3_nt: TGTGCCAGCAGCTTTTCAGTGAACACTGAAGCTTTCTTT
cdr3_aa: CASSFSVNTEAFF

clone_size: .
j_call: TRBJ2-1
d_call: .
v_call: TRBV4-1
cdr3_nt: TGCGCCAGCAGCCAAGATACCAGTGGGCAGAGTCGATATGAGCAGTTCTTC
cdr3_aa: CASSQDTSGQSRYEQFF

clone_size: .
j_call: TRBJ2-5
d_call: TRBD2
v_call: TRBV14
cdr3_nt: TGTGCCAGCAGCCGAAACTGGGCTAGCGGGAGGCACCAAGAGACCCAGTACTTC
cdr3_aa: CASSRNWASGRHQETQYF

clone_size: .
j_call: TRBJ2-3
d_call: TRBD2
v_call: TRBV5-4
cdr3_nt: TGTGCCAGCAGCGCAGCGGGGCCTAGCACAGATACGCAGTATTTT
cdr3_aa: CASSAAGPSTDTQYF

clone_size: once
j_call: TRBJ2-5
d_call: TRBD2
v_call: TRBV5-8
cdr3_nt: TGTGCCAGCAGCATTGGACGGCTAGCGGGAGGTTTCCAAGAGACCCAGTACTTC
cdr3_aa: CASSIGRLAGGFQETQYF

clone_size: .
j_call: TRBJ2-4
d_call: TRBD2
v_call: TRBV27
cdr3_nt: TGTGCCACTATGGAAGGACTAGCGGGGGGGCTGGGCATTCAGTACTTC
cdr3_aa: CATMEGLAGGLGIQYF

clone_size: .
j_call: TRBJ1-2
d_call: TRBD1
v_call: TRBV27
cdr3_nt: TGTGCCAGCAGTCCCCGATTGACAGGGGGGGACTCCTATGGCTACACCTTC
cdr3_aa: CASSPRLTGGDSYGYTF

clone_size: once
j_call: TRBJ1-2
d_call: .
v_call: TRBV9
cdr3_nt: TGTGCCAGCAGCGTAGCGCAGGCCGCTAACTATGGCTACACCTTC
cdr3_aa: CASSVAQAANYGYTF

clone_size: .
j_call: TRBJ2-7
d_call: .
v_call: TRBV7-9
cdr3_nt: TGTGCCAGCAGCTTAGTTCCCTCATGGGGCTTTTCCTACGAGCAGTACTTC
cdr3_aa: CASSLVPSWGFSYEQYF

clone_size: .
j_call: TRBJ1-2
d_call: TRBD1
v_call: TRBV19
cdr3_nt: TGTGCCAGTAGGGTGACAGGGGCGGGCTATGGCTACACCTTC
cdr3_aa: CASRVTGAGYGYTF

clone_size: .
j_call: TRBJ1-1
d_call: TRBD1
v_call: TRBV7-9
cdr3_nt: TGTGCCAGCGGGACAGAGCAGAACACTGAAGCTTTCTTT
cdr3_aa: CASGTEQNTEAFF

clone_size: .
j_call: TRBJ1-4
d_call: .
v_call: TRBV11-3
cdr3_nt: TGTGCCAGCAGCGTGAGGGGGGGTGAAAAACTGTTTTTT
cdr3_aa: CASSVRGGEKLFF

clone_size: .
j_call: TRBJ1-1
d_call: TRBD1
v_call: TRBV18
cdr3_nt: TGTGCCAGCTCACCGACAGGGGATAGGACTGAAGCTTTCTTT
cdr3_aa: CASSPTGDRTEAFF

clone_size: .
j_call: TRBJ2-7
d_call: TRBD2
v_call: TRBV6-6
cdr3_nt: TGTGCCAGCAGTTATTCGCGGGAGGGCTACGAGCAGTACTTC
cdr3_aa: CASSYSREGYEQYF

clone_size: .
j_call: TRBJ1-1
d_call: .
v_call: TRBV7-2
cdr3_nt: TGTGCCAGCAGCTTATCATCGGGTTTGTTTGGCACTGAAGCTTTCTTT
cdr3_aa: CASSLSSGLFGTEAFF

clone_size: .
j_call: TRBJ1-2
d_call: TRBD1
v_call: TRBV7-9
cdr3_nt: TGTGCCACATCCCACAGGGGGGGCCAATACTACTATGGCTACACCTTC
cdr3_aa: CATSHRGGQYYYGYTF

clone_size: .
j_call: TRBJ2-7
d_call: .
v_call: TRBV4-2
cdr3_nt: TGTGCCAGCAGGCAGATTCCCTTTGATCCTTCCTACGAGCAGTACTTC
cdr3_aa: CASRQIPFDPSYEQYF

clone_size: once
j_call: TRBJ2-7
d_call: TRBD1
v_call: TRBV5-1
cdr3_nt: TGCGCCAGCAGCTGGGACAGTTACGAGCAGTACTTC
cdr3_aa: CASSWDSYEQYF

clone_size: .
j_call: TRBJ1-1
d_call: TRBD1
v_call: TRBV27
cdr3_nt: TGTGCCAGCAGTTTGTCAGGGGGAACTGAAGCTTTCTTT
cdr3_aa: CASSLSGGTEAFF

clone_size: few
j_call: TRBJ2-5
d_call: .
v_call: TRBV9
cdr3_nt: TGTGCCAGCAGCCCGAGGGTGACTCCCACCTGGGACCAGTACTTC
cdr3_aa: CASSPRVTPTWDQYF

clone_size: .
j_call: TRBJ2-7
d_call: TRBD1
v_call: TRBV7-7
cdr3_nt: TGTGCCAGCAGCTTAGGGACAGGGCCCTCCTACGAGCAGTACTTC
cdr3_aa: CASSLGTGPSYEQYF

clone_size: .
j_call: TRBJ1-6
d_call: .
v_call: TRBV25-1
cdr3_nt: TGTGCCAGCAGCGGGGACAACCACAGTTCACCCCTCCACTTT
cdr3_aa: CASSGDNHSSPLHF

clone_size: .
j_call: TRBJ1-3
d_call: TRBD1
v_call: TRBV9
cdr3_nt: TGTGCCAGCAGGGGACAGGAGAGCTCTGGAAACACCATATATTTT
cdr3_aa: CASRGQESSGNTIYF

clone_size: .
j_call: TRBJ2-7
d_call: .
v_call: TRBV20-1
cdr3_nt: TGCAGTGCTAGCGGGAGCGACGAGCAGTACTTC
cdr3_aa: CSASGSDEQYF

clone_size: .
j_call: TRBJ2-3
d_call: .
v_call: TRBV29-1
cdr3_nt: TGCAGCGTTGAGGACAGCCCCGGCGATACGCAGTATTTT
cdr3_aa: CSVEDSPGDTQYF

clone_size: .
j_call: TRBJ2-3
d_call: .
v_call: TRBV6-1
cdr3_nt: TGTGCCAGCAGTGGTGCGGGTTTGGGCACAGATACGCAGTATTTT
cdr3_aa: CASSGAGLGTDTQYF

clone_size: few
j_call: TRBJ2-1
d_call: .
v_call: TRBV12-5
cdr3_nt: TGTGCTAGTGGCAACTATGGCAATGAGCAGTTCTTC
cdr3_aa: CASGNYGNEQFF

clone_size: .
j_call: TRBJ1-3
d_call: TRBD1
v_call: TRBV2
cdr3_nt: TGTGCCAGCAGCGGACAGGGGCTCTCTGGAAACACCATATATTTT
cdr3_aa: CASSGQGLSGNTIYF

clone_size: .
j_call: TRBJ1-2
d_call: .
v_call: TRBV6-5
cdr3_nt: TGTGCCACCACCCGCGGCTATGGCTACACCTTC
cdr3_aa: CATTRGYGYTF

clone_size: .
j_call: TRBJ2-1
d_call: .
v_call: TRBV11-2
cdr3_nt: TGTGCCAGCAGTCCTAAAGGGGCGTACGATGAGCAGTTCTTC
cdr3_aa: CASSPKGAYDEQFF

clone_size: few
j_call: TRBJ2-7
d_call: TRBD1
v_call: TRBV18
cdr3_nt: TGTGCCAGCTCTCCGGACAGGGGACTCTACGAGCAGTACTTC
cdr3_aa: CASSPDRGLYEQYF

clone_size: .
j_call: TRBJ2-3
d_call: TRBD2
v_call: TRBV5-1
cdr3_nt: TGCGCCAGCACAGGACTAGCGGGAGGGGTGGGTTCGGATACGCAGTATTTT
cdr3_aa: CASTGLAGGVGSDTQYF

clone_size: .
j_call: TRBJ2-2
d_call: .
v_call: TRBV25-1
cdr3_nt: TGTGCCAGCAGTGAATCGTCGGAGGCCGGGGAGCTGTTTTTT
cdr3_aa: CASSESSEAGELFF

clone_size: .
j_call: TRBJ2-7
d_call: TRBD2
v_call: TRBV29-1
cdr3_nt: TGCAGCGTTCTTCCCGGGACTAGCGGAGACGAGCAGTACTTC
cdr3_aa: CSVLPGTSGDEQYF

clone_size: .
j_call: TRBJ2-3
d_call: TRBD1
v_call: TRBV11-2
cdr3_nt: TGTGCCAGCAGCTTAGTAGTGGGACAGCGGACAGATACGCAGTATTTT
cdr3_aa: CASSLVVGQRTDTQYF

clone_size: .
j_call: TRBJ2-3
d_call: .
v_call: TRBV27
cdr3_nt: TGTGCCAGCAGTTCTCGACAGGCGGCCCGCACAGATACGCAGTATTTT
cdr3_aa: CASSSRQAARTDTQYF

clone_size: .
j_call: TRBJ1-3
d_call: .
v_call: TRBV11-2
cdr3_nt: TGTGCCAGCAGCTTAGTGGGACACAGAAACACCATATATTTT
cdr3_aa: CASSLVGHRNTIYF

clone_size: .
j_call: TRBJ2-5
d_call: TRBD1
v_call: TRBV10-2
cdr3_nt: TGCGCCAGCAGTGAAATTATGTGGGACAGCCAAGAGACCCAGTACTTC
cdr3_aa: CASSEIMWDSQETQYF

clone_size: .
j_call: TRBJ1-2
d_call: TRBD1
v_call: TRBV19
cdr3_nt: TGTGCCAGTAGTCTCGGAGGACAGGGGCCGGGCTATGGCTACACCTTC
cdr3_aa: CASSLGGQGPGYGYTF

clone_size: once
j_call: TRBJ1-4
d_call: TRBD1
v_call: TRBV6-1
cdr3_nt: TGTGCCAGCAGCGAGGGACAGGATGCTGAAAAACTGTTTTTT
cdr3_aa: CASSEGQDAEKLFF

clone_size: .
j_call: TRBJ2-1
d_call: TRBD2
v_call: TRBV5-4
cdr3_nt: TGTGCCAGCAGCTTTAGCGGGAGTCTCCCCAATGAGCAGTTCTTC
cdr3_aa: CASSFSGSLPNEQFF

clone_size: .
j_call: TRBJ2-5
d_call: .
v_call: TRBV15
cdr3_nt: TGTGCCACCAGCAACGGGGAGTATGAGACCCAGTACTTC
cdr3_aa: CATSNGEYETQYF

clone_size: .
j_call: TRBJ2-1
d_call: TRBD2
v_call: TRBV13
cdr3_nt: TGTGCCAGCAGCTTCGGGACTAGCTTCTACAATGAGCAGTTCTTC
cdr3_aa: CASSFGTSFYNEQFF